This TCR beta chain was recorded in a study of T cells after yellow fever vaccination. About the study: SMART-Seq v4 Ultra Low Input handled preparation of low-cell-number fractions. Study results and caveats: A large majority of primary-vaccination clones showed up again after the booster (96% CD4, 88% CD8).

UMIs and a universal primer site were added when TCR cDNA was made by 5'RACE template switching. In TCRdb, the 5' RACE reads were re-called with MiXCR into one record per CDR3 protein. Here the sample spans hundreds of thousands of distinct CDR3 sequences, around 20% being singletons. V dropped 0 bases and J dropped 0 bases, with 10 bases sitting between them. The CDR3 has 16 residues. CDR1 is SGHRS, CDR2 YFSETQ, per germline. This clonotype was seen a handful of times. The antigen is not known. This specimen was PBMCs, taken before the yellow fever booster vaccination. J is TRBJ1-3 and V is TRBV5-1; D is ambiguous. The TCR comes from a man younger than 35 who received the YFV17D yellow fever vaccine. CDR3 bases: TGCGCCAGCAGCTTGGGACCGCAGAGCTCTGGAAACACCATATATTTT. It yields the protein CASSLGPQSSGNTIYF.